These 27 T cell receptor beta chains originate from one sample sequenced in a study of identical twins. Via MiXCR, TCRdb re-called the 5' RACE reads, giving one row per CDR3 protein. The table includes about 700,000 distinct CDR3 sequences, around 6.1% detected once. Sequencing input: naive T cells sorted from blood. These receptors were obtained from a young man in good health.

V gene TRBV25-1 combines with J gene TRBJ2-7; either TRBD1 or TRBD2 may supply D (5 bases each). Germline lookup yields CDR1 MGHDK and CDR2 SYGVNS. V was shortened by 6 bases and J by 4 bases, with 10 bases between the two germline ends. CDR3 length: 12 residues. In DNA, the CDR3 is TGTGCCAGCAGCGGGGCCGGGTACGAGCAGTACTTC. Translated: CASSGAGYEQYF.

This clonotype came up many times. The chain is built from TRBV5-1 and TRBJ1-1; D is perhaps TRBD1 (5 bases). The CDR3 is 13 residues long. The ends were cut back, 4 bases at V and 1 base at J, with 8 bases in the middle. Germline values: CDR1 SGHRS, CDR2 YFSETQ. CDR3 protein: CASSLTENTEAFF. CDR3 coding DNA: TGCGCCAGCAGCCTGACAGAGAACACTGAAGCTTTCTTT.

Ten or more counts support this clonotype. The chain has TRBV15 and TRBJ2-5, with unresolved D. Germline CDR1 is LNHNV and CDR2 is YYDKDF (reference sequence). CDR3 size: 12 residues. V was clipped by 3 bases and J by 1 base, with 3 bases between them. DNA of the CDR3: TGTGCCACCAGCAGGGGCCAAGAGACCCAGTACTTC. Translation: CATSRGQETQYF.

This clonotype was found many times. V usage is TRBV18 and J usage is TRBJ2-5, with TRBD2 matching 7 bases. The J segment lost 2 bases and the V segment lost 2 bases, leaving 14 bases of the junction unmatched. CDR3 size: 18 residues. CDR1 and CDR2 (germline): KGHSH, LQKENI. The CDR3 coding sequence is TGTGCCAGCTCACCATTACCCCGGCAGCGGGAACTACAAGAGACCCAGTACTTC. Translated: CASSPLPRQRELQETQYF.

For this clonotype: No conserved phenylalanine or tryptophan is present at the end of the CDR3, so a read error is the likely explanation. The CDR3 sequence is CASSLAQLHNQPQHL. CDR3 sequence (DNA): TGTGCCAGCAGCTTGGCGCAGCTTCACAATCAGCCCCAGCATTTA. V usage is TRBV5-5 and J usage is TRBJ1-5; no clear D. V lost 0 bases and J 3 bases, leaving 10 bases between the germline ends. The CDR3 has 15 residues. Germline V gene data show CDR1 as SGHKS and CDR2 as YYEKEE (reference sequence).

This clonotype was seen a handful of times. The chain links TRBV28 to TRBJ2-5; D is perhaps TRBD1 or TRBD2 (6 bases each). CDR1 and CDR2 from the germline V gene are MDHEN and SYDVKM. CDR3 length: 18 residues. V was clipped by 6 bases and J by 3 bases, with 26 bases between them. As DNA, the CDR3 is TGTGCCAGCAGCCAAATGGACCACAGGGAGGACCGGAAAGAGACCCAGTACTTC. It translates to CASSQMDHREDRKETQYF.

This clonotype has ten or more counts. The rearrangement joins TRBV28 to TRBJ2-4; D not resolved. CDR3 length: 14 residues. Per the germline V gene, CDR1 is MDHEN and CDR2 is SYDVKM. V was trimmed by 6 bases and J by 1 base, leaving 10 bases between them. CDR3 protein: CASRVGFAKNIQYF. The CDR3 coding sequence is TGTGCCAGCAGGGTTGGCTTTGCCAAAAACATTCAGTACTTC.

The CDR3 sequence is CSASPEAVRNYGYTF. Written as DNA, the CDR3 is TGCAGTGCTAGTCCCGAGGCGGTTCGGAACTATGGCTACACCTTC. J is TRBJ1-2 and V is TRBV20-1; D is unresolved. The CDR3 has 15 residues. Germline V CDR1 and CDR2: DFQATT, SNEGSKA (reference sequence). V lost 3 bases and J lost 2, with 16 bases in between.

In its sample, this clonotype was seen a few times. This sequence joins TRBV7-2 and TRBJ2-7; TRBD2 matches at 7 bases. Germline CDR1 reads SGHTA; CDR2 reads FQGNSA. Trimming cost V 5 bases and J 3 bases; bases outside gene matches: 13. This CDR3 is built from 16 residues. The chain's CDR3 is CASSPQGAGIFYEQYF. Here the CDR3 DNA reads TGTGCCAGCAGCCCCCAAGGAGCGGGGATCTTCTACGAGCAGTACTTC.

This clonotype was picked up many times. The V call is TRBV5-1, the J call TRBJ2-3, with 13 bases lining up with TRBD2. CDR1 is SGHRS and CDR2 is YFSETQ in the germline V gene. Germline trimming cut 4 bases from V and 10 bases from J; bases unmatched to any gene: 6. This CDR3 spans 14 amino acids. The CDR3: CASSIGLAGVAQYF. The CDR3 nucleotides read TGCGCCAGCAGCATTGGACTAGCGGGAGTGGCGCAGTATTTT. The full variable domain, completed using reference TRBV5-1 and TRBJ2-3, is KAGVTQTPRYLIKTRGQQVTLSCSPISGHRSVSWYQQTPGQGLQFLFEYFSETQRNKGNFPGRFSGRQFSNSRSEMNVSTLELGDSALYLCASSIGLAGVAQYFGPGTRLTVL.

V gene TRBV2 combines with J gene TRBJ1-4; 7 bases match TRBD1. Germline lookup yields CDR1 SNHLY and CDR2 FYNNEI. Trimming cost V 0 bases and J 7 bases; bases outside gene matches: 2. CDR3 length equals 14 residues. The CDR3 sequence is CASSEARTGEKLFF. CDR3 nucleotide sequence: TGTGCCAGCAGTGAAGCGCGGACAGGTGAAAAACTGTTTTTT. The complete variable domain, with remaining parts taken from reference TRBV2 and TRBJ1-4, reads EPEVTQTPSHQVTQMGQEVILRCVPISNHLYFYWYRQILGQKVEFLVSFYNNEISEKSEIFDDQFSVERPDGSNFTLKIRSTKLEDSAMYFCASSEARTGEKLFFGSGTQLSVL.

In the case of this clonotype: It is likely a read error, because the conserved phenylalanine at the end of the CDR3 is missing. V and J are TRBV20-1 and TRBJ2-1, with D perhaps matching TRBD2 (7 bases). Looked up from germline, CDR1 is DFQATT and CDR2 is SNEGSKA (reference sequence). The CDR3 is made up of 12 amino acids. The ends were cut back, 8 bases at V and 7 bases at J, with 15 bases in the middle. The CDR3 here is CSPGGGGNEQFS. CDR3 coding DNA: TGCAGTCCGGGGGGCGGAGGGAATGAGCAGTTCTCC.

This clonotype has a handful of counts. The genes are TRBV7-9 and TRBJ2-7; 9 bases agree with TRBD2. Trimming took 11 bases from V and 6 from J; bases not matched to a gene: 8. Germline V gene lookup returns CDR1 SEHNR and CDR2 FQNEAQ (reference sequence). The CDR3 is 12 amino acids. CDR3 DNA sequence: TGTGCCGCGGGAGGGCGGGAACCCGAGCAGTACTTC. This encodes CAAGGREPEQYF.

This clonotype has ten or more counts. This sequence joins TRBV7-3 and TRBJ1-2, with 9 bases fitting TRBD1. CDR1 and CDR2 (germline): SGHTA, FQGTGA. J gave up 8 bases and V 5 bases, and 21 bases lay outside the gene matches. This CDR3 has 18 amino acids. CDR3 nucleotides: TGTGCCAGCAGCCCCAGGACGACCGGGACAGGGTCATTTCGGGGCTACACCTTC. Translation: CASSPRTTGTGSFRGYTF.

The gene calls are TRBV4-1 and TRBJ1-1; 7 bases line up with TRBD1. The trim removed 1 base at V and 2 bases at J, leaving 7 bases unmatched. This CDR3 has 16 amino acids. CDR1 is MGHRA and CDR2 is YSYEKL in the germline V gene. The CDR3 nucleotides are TGCGCCAGCAGCCAAGTTCCGGGACAGAGCAACACTGAAGCTTTCTTT. The encoded protein is CASSQVPGQSNTEAFF.

This clonotype was detected many times. V gene TRBV11-2 combines with J gene TRBJ2-7; no reliable D call. Germline CDR1 SGHAT, CDR2 FQNNGV. The CDR3 is made up of 13 amino acids. Trimming cost V 0 bases and J 3 bases, with 6 bases left between them. The CDR3 region has the DNA TGTGCCAGCAGCTTAGAACTGTTCTACGAGCAGTACTTC. This codes for CASSLELFYEQYF.

This clonotype was seen at least ten times. The CDR3 loop is CASSEVQGTINNRAFF. CDR3 coding DNA: TGTGCCAGCAGTGAAGTTCAGGGGACAATCAATAACCGGGCTTTCTTT. This chain links TRBV2 with TRBJ1-1, with D perhaps matching TRBD1 (6 bases). The germline V and J ends were trimmed by 1 base and 11 bases, with 23 bases remaining between them. This CDR3 is built from 16 residues. CDR1 is SNHLY, CDR2 FYNNEI, per germline.

The V call is TRBV11-2, the J call TRBJ2-3, with 10 bases identical to TRBD1. Losses at the gene ends were 1 base for V and 4 bases for J; bases not matched to a gene: 5. In germline, CDR1 is SGHAT, CDR2 FQNNGV. The CDR3 runs 16 residues. CDR3 loop: CASSLAGTGVPDTQYF. CDR3 DNA sequence: TGTGCCAGCAGCTTAGCTGGGACAGGGGTTCCAGATACGCAGTATTTT.

In its sample, this clonotype was seen many times. This chain links TRBV10-2 with TRBJ2-1; 10 positions agree with TRBD1. The CDR3 loop spans 12 amino acids. The germline CDR1 and CDR2 sequences are WSHSY and SAAADI. The J segment lost 14 bases and the V segment lost 4 bases, leaving 5 bases of the junction unmatched. This CDR3 is CASSGPTGGEFF. The CDR3 DNA is TGCGCCAGCAGTGGGCCGACAGGGGGCGAGTTCTTC.

This clonotype showed up many times. The V and J genes are TRBV20-1 and TRBJ2-1; 14 positions match TRBD2. The CDR3 sequence is 16 residues long. Trimming took 7 bases from V and 6 from J; bases not matched to a gene: 11. Germline V gene data show CDR1 as DFQATT and CDR2 as SNEGSKA (reference sequence). The CDR3, as DNA: TGCAGTGTTATACCGGGACTAGCGGGAGTTCGCAATGAGCAGTTCTTC. Amino acid sequence: CSVIPGLAGVRNEQFF.

This clonotype was detected ten times or more. J is TRBJ1-1 and V is TRBV5-1; D gene uncertain. Trimming removed 4 bases from V and 0 bases from J, with 13 bases in between. The germline V gene encodes CDR1 SGHRS and CDR2 YFSETQ. The CDR3 has 15 amino acids. The CDR3 bases are TGCGCCAGCAGCGCCCGAGGACCCATGAACACTGAAGCTTTCTTT. Translated: CASSARGPMNTEAFF.

This clonotype was picked up many times. This chain uses TRBV7-2 with TRBJ2-1; D is possibly TRBD1 (6 bases). The V and J ends lost 4 bases and 10 bases respectively, with 14 bases between them. The CDR3 loop spans 13 amino acids. Germline V gene lookup returns CDR1 SGHTA and CDR2 FQGNSA. This CDR3 is CASSYRQDGEQFF. The CDR3 nucleotides read TGTGCCAGCAGCTACCGACAGGACGGGGAGCAGTTCTTC.

This chain links TRBV7-7 with TRBJ2-1; D may be TRBD1 or TRBD2 (5 bases each). The CDR3 loop spans 15 amino acids. Germline-derived CDR1 and CDR2 are SSHAT and FNYEAQ (reference sequence). V lost 5 bases, J lost 6 bases, and 17 bases lay in between. The CDR3 loop reads CASSAGLGGSNEQFF. CDR3 nucleotide sequence: TGTGCCAGCAGCGCAGGGCTAGGCGGGTCCAATGAGCAGTTCTTC.

This chain connects TRBV29-1 to TRBJ2-4, with 11 bases matching TRBD1. The germline CDR1 and CDR2 sequences are SQVTM and ANQGSEA. After removal of 6 bases from V and 4 bases from J, the junction contained 2 bases not matched to a gene. This CDR3 has 13 residues. The CDR3 here is CSVGQGVKNIQYF. CDR3 DNA sequence: TGCAGCGTGGGACAGGGGGTAAAAAACATTCAGTACTTC. The full variable domain, in which reference TRBV29-1 and TRBJ2-4 provide the parts outside the CDR3, is SAVISQKPSRDICQRGTSLTIQCQVDSQVTMMFWYRQQPGQSLTLIATANQGSEATYESGFVIDKFPISRPNLTFSTLTVSNMSPEDSSIYLCSVGQGVKNIQYFGAGTRLSVL.

This clonotype was picked up many times. The chain combines TRBV10-2 with TRBJ2-7; 9 bases match TRBD2. CDR3 size: 15 residues. Germline loops: CDR1 WSHSY, CDR2 SAAADI. J lost 5 bases, V lost 6 bases, and 11 bases had no gene match. The DNA of the CDR3 is TGCGCCAGCAGGGAACCGGGACTAGCTACCAACGAGCAGTACGTC. This codes for CASREPGLATNEQYV.

This clonotype was counted at least ten times. The rearrangement links TRBV29-1 to TRBJ1-1; D possibly corresponds to TRBD1 (5 bases). Germline values: CDR1 SQVTM, CDR2 ANQGSEA. This CDR3 spans 14 amino acids. Trimming cost V 6 bases and J 0 bases, with 14 bases left between them. Here the CDR3 DNA reads TGCAGCGTCAGACAGCGCCAAATGAACACTGAAGCTTTCTTT. This translates into CSVRQRQMNTEAFF.

This clonotype was observed many times. The rearrangement joins TRBV20-1 to TRBJ2-1; 7 positions match TRBD2. Per the germline V gene, CDR1 is DFQATT and CDR2 is SNEGSKA (reference sequence). This CDR3 contains 15 residues. J lost 1 base, V lost 3 bases, and 6 bases had no gene match. CDR3 sequence (DNA): TGCAGTGCTAGCGGCGGGAGTAGGTCCTACAATGAGCAGTTCTTC. As protein: CSASGGSRSYNEQFF.